This T cell receptor (beta chain) was found in a study of metastatic and nonmetastatic thyroid tumors. Study-level background: Repertoires from malignant and benign thyroid patients were compared across blood and tumor or nodule tissue.

With MiXCR, TCRdb called clones anew from the PCR reads. The sample carries tens of thousands of clones, roughly a third recorded once. Before thyroid surgery, none of the patients had received any treatment. CDR1 and CDR2 from the germline V gene are MDHEN and SYDVKM. V was shortened by 7 bases and J by 1 base, with 14 bases between the two germline ends. The CDR3 has 14 amino acids. This clone was counted many times. J is TRBJ2-7 and V is TRBV28; D possibly corresponds to TRBD2 (6 bases). The receptor comes from a female donor with papillary thyroid cancer or a benign thyroid nodule (not recorded which). Some clones in this sample may be carry-over from other donors' samples. The sample taken for sequencing was blood. The chain's CDR3 is CASTSYRGSYEQYF. CDR3 bases: TGTGCCAGCACCTCCTATCGGGGGTCCTACGAGCAGTACTTC.